This entry is about one TCR beta chain. PCR employed 60 Vbeta and 13 Jbeta primers. Using immunoSEQ multiplex PCR, the repertoire was profiled, and TCRdb retains in-frame clones only, with some absent. The sample shows hundreds of thousands of clones, 70% of them seen only once. The sample is drawn from a study of cytomegalovirus exposure and HLA in healthy donors. This CDR3 comprises 14 residues. Germline assignment: CDR1 SGHRS and CDR2 YFSETQ. V gave up 4 bases and J gave up 1 base; unmatched junction bases: 4. This TCR was recovered from a man in his forties in good health and CMV-seropositive. The J gene is TRBJ1-1, the V gene TRBV5-1, with 7 bases lining up with TRBD1. Sequenced sample: PBMCs. DNA of the CDR3: TGCGCCAGCAGCCACAGGGGACCGAACACTGAAGCTTTCTTT. Protein: CASSHRGPNTEAFF.